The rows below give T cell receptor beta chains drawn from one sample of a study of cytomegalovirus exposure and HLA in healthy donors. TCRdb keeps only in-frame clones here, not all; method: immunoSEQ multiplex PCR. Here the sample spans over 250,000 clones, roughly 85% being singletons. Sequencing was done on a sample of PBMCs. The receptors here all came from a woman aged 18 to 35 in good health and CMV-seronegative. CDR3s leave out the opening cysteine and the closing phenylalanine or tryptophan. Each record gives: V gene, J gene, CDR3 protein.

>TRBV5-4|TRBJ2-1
ASSPGLAGVGNEQF
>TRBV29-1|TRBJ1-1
SVPTAGGSVNTEAF
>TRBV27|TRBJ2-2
ASSSGVAGNTGELF
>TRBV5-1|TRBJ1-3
ASSSVRGY
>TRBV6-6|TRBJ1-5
ASNWWANRPNQPQH
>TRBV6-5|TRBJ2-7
ASKASGGLTYEQY
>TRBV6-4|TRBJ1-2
ASSDSNRYGYT
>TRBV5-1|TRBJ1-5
ASSPDQGSNQPQH
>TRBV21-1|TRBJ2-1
ASSPGGTSAFSSYNEQF
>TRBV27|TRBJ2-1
ASSPPPTGYNEQF
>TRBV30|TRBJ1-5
AWNLQGIDQPQH
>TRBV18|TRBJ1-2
ASGLRDRNYGYT
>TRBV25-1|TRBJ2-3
ASKSGSTDTQY
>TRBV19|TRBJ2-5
ASRLAGEETQY
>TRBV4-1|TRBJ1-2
ASRRLAGGAVDYGYT
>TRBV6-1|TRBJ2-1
ASSEFSGSSYNEQF
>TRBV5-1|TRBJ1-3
ASSLGGTGAGNTIY
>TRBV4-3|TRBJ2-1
ASSQAGTSGYNEQF
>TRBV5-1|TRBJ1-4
ASSPQSGGGNEKLF
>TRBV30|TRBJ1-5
AWSDTTGDQPQH
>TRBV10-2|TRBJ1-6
ASSPGTGGYSPLH
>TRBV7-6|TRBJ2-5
ASSSGGDQY
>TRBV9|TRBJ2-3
ASSARTSSTDTQY
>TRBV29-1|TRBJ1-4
SATNPGVLDEKLF
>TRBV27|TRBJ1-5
ASSYYSNQPQH
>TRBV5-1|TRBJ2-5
ASSPGQGAARAQY
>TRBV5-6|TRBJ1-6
ASSPRPGINSPLH
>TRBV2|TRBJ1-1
ASSPQNTEAF
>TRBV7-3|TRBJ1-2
ASSLRADPRGNYGYT
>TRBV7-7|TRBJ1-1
ASSLTGLNTEAF
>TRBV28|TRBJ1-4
ASSFRETIGEKLF
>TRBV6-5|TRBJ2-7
ASSYSQGAYEQY
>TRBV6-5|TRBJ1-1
ASSYSKGAGGTEAF
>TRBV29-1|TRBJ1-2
SVRVPGRNYGYT
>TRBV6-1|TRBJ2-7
ASTLNTSGGREQY
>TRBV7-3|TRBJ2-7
ASSLTSSGGGFYEQY
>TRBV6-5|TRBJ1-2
ASSTRHLYGYT
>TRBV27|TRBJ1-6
ASSSQGTFINSPLH
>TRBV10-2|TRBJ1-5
ASRGGRQPQH
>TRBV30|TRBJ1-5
AWNRGGLGQPQH
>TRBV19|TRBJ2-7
ASSIGHPGYEQY
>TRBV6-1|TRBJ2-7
ATLKASRLGEQY
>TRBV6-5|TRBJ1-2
ASSWGGQDYGYT
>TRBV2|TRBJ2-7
ASSEVGREGYEQY
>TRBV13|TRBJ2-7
ASSPTPAARGEQY
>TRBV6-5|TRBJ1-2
ASSYSWRDGGYT
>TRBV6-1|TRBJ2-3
ASSAFGGTDTQY
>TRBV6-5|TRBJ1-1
ASSYARVSTEAF
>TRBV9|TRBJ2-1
ASSVVGDPYNEQF
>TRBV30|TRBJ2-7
AWRDKSYEQY
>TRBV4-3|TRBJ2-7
ASSQGGVEQY
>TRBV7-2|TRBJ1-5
ASSLAGTGYNQPQH
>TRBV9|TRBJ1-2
ASSVGQRSSGYT
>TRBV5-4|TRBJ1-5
ASSLRTGNNDQPQH